This T cell receptor beta chain was recovered during a study of vaccination effects on CD4 cells after COVID-19. Study at large: Pre-vaccine samples were drawn 16 days and one week before the first dose.

This clone showed up just once. Its antigen is not known. TCRdb's table, derived via immunoSEQ multiplex PCR, lists solely in-frame clones and lacks some. The profile shows about 26,000 clones, approximately 78% of them singletons. Expansion with viral peptide pools was applied to antigen-specific CD4+ T cells by the ViraFEST assay prior to sequencing. The culture ran for 10 days, and then CD4+ T cells were isolated. PCR showed that the person got SARS-CoV-2 infection at some point between March and December 2020. Cultures used under 2.5 million PBMC per well, 7.5 to 10 IU/ml IL-2 and around 9.5 ug/ml peptides. The TCR originated in a human donor who had a prior SARS-CoV-2 infection. The material was CD4+ T cells from PBMCs cultured with HCoV-NL63 spike peptides, obtained before COVID-19 vaccination.

DNA for the CDR3: TGTGCCAGCAGTGAACTAGGGGGGACAGGGGGAGATGGCTACACCTTC. Protein sequence: CASSELGGTGGDGYTF. This sequence joins TRBV6-1 and TRBJ1-2, with 11 bases matching TRBD1. CDR1 and CDR2 from the germline V gene are MNHNS and SASEGT. This CDR3 contains 16 residues. V trimming: 2 bases; J trimming: 6 bases; junction bases outside the gene matches: 8.